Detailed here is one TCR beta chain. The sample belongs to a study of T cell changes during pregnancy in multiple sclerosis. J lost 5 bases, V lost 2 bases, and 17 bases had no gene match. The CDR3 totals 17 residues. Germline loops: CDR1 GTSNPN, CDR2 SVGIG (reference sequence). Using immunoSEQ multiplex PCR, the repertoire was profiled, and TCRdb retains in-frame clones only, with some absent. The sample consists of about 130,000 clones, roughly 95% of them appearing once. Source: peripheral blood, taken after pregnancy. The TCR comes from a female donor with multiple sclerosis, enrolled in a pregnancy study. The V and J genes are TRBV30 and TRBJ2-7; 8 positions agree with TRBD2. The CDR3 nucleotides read TGTGCCTGGAGTTTCTACTCGGGGGGGGCGGGGGTGAACGAGCAGTACTTC. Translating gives CAWSFYSGGAGVNEQYF.